Below, 11 T cell receptor beta chains from the same sample are listed, as sequenced in a study of Ad26.COV2.S vaccination and SARS-CoV-2 variants. Assay: immunoSEQ multiplex PCR; the TCRdb copy retains only in-frame clones and omits some. This table has some 290,000 clones, around four fifths appearing once. As to treatment: 15 to 20 received Ad26.COV2.S at low or high dose, single or two shots; 5 received placebo; per-sample allocation not given. Material that was analyzed had been drawn on day 63 after the first vaccine or placebo injection. This sample comprised peripheral blood, obtained in a trial of Ad26.COV2.S vaccine versus placebo. Receptors originate from a person aged 18 to 59 who received the Ad26.COV2.S COVID-19 vaccine or a placebo.

The chain couples TRBV5-4 to TRBJ2-5; maybe TRBD2 (6 bases). The length of the CDR3 is 12 residues. V lost 1 base and J lost 7, with 8 bases in between. From germline, CDR1 is SGHNT and CDR2 YYREEE (reference sequence). The CDR3 loop is CASSLPGGTQYF. As DNA, the CDR3 is TGTGCCAGCAGCTTGCCCGGGGGGACCCAGTACTTC.

J is TRBJ2-3 and V is TRBV5-1; TRBD2 matches at 10 bases. CDR1 SGHRS and CDR2 YFSETQ come from the germline V gene. The CDR3 consists of 15 residues. V was clipped by 4 bases and J by 7 bases; unmatched bases: 9. The CDR3 coding sequence is TGCGCCAGCAGCCCCGAAGCTAGCGGGGGATATACGCAGTATTTT. It specifies CASSPEASGGYTQYF.

The genes are TRBV7-3 and TRBJ2-2; possible D gene TRBD1, 6 bases. Germline-derived CDR1 and CDR2 are SGHTA and FQGTGA. The V and J ends lost 5 bases and 7 bases respectively, with 17 bases between them. The CDR3 has 15 residues. CDR3 loop: CASSPVTRGSGELFF. CDR3 sequence (DNA): TGTGCCAGCAGCCCCGTAACAAGGGGGAGCGGGGAGCTGTTTTTT.

The CDR3 loop reads CAISEQAGGIQETQYF. The CDR3 nucleotides are TGTGCCATCAGTGAGCAAGCGGGGGGGATCCAAGAGACCCAGTACTTC. V is TRBV10-3 and J is TRBJ2-5; 10 bases fit TRBD2. V was pared by 2 bases and J by 1 base, with 4 bases of the junction left unmatched. This CDR3 contains 16 residues. From germline, CDR1 is ENHRY and CDR2 SYGVKD.

The chain is built from TRBV18 and TRBJ1-1, with 7 bases that match TRBD1. The length of the CDR3 is 17 residues. Germline CDR1 and CDR2: KGHSH and LQKENI. With V trimmed by 2 bases and J by 4 bases, 13 bases remained unmatched. The CDR3: CASSPADRLPAFTEAFF. DNA of the CDR3: TGTGCCAGCTCACCAGCGGACAGGCTGCCCGCTTTCACTGAAGCTTTCTTT.

V usage is TRBV19 and J usage is TRBJ2-3, with 8 bases matching TRBD2. Germline CDR1 is LNHDA and CDR2 is SQIVND (reference sequence). This CDR3 comprises 14 residues. Trimming removed 9 bases from V and 5 bases from J; junction bases left unmatched: 10. The CDR3 DNA sequence: TGTGCCAGCAGATCGGGACTAGAATTAGATACGCAGTATTTT. Its translation: CASRSGLELDTQYF.

The V and J genes are TRBV6-5 and TRBJ1-1, with no clear D. The CDR3 spans 13 residues. V lost 4 bases and J lost 4, with 10 bases in between. The germline CDR1 and CDR2 sequences are MNHEY and SVGAGI. CDR3 loop: CASSSRPATEAFF. The CDR3 DNA is TGTGCCAGCAGTTCCAGGCCGGCCACTGAAGCTTTCTTT.

The V and J genes are TRBV2 and TRBJ2-2; D not resolved. Between the trimmed V and J ends, which lost 6 bases and 0 bases, there was a span of 11 bases. This CDR3 has 15 residues. CDR1 SNHLY and CDR2 FYNNEI come from the germline V gene. The CDR3 region is CASRQENSNTGELFF. The CDR3, as DNA: TGTGCCAGCAGACAAGAAAATTCGAACACCGGGGAGCTGTTTTTT.

This clone was counted a single time. The gene calls are TRBV2 and TRBJ1-2; D is unclear. From germline, CDR1 is SNHLY and CDR2 FYNNEI. The length of the CDR3 is 14 residues. V was clipped by 6 bases and J by 8 bases, with 19 bases between them. The CDR3 region is CASSALRGGEGYTF. CDR3 nucleotide sequence: TGTGCCAGCAGCGCCCTTCGAGGCGGGGAAGGCTACACCTTC.

The chain combines TRBV7-9 with TRBJ2-5, with a weak D call TRBD1 (6 bases). Germline lookup yields CDR1 SEHNR and CDR2 FQNEAQ (reference sequence). The CDR3 covers 15 residues. V shed 5 bases and J shed 4 bases, with 17 bases lying between them. CDR3 amino acids: CASSPLTGWGETQYF. DNA of the CDR3: TGTGCCAGCAGCCCCTTGACAGGTTGGGGAGAGACCCAGTACTTC.

The CDR3 loop reads CASSLPAGNQETQYF. The CDR3 bases are TGTGCCAGCAGCCTGCCGGCCGGTAACCAAGAGACCCAGTACTTC. The V gene is TRBV5-4, the J gene TRBJ2-5; D is unresolved. This CDR3 is built from 15 residues. Trimming left V 4 bases short and J 0 bases short, with 13 bases between. The V gene's germline CDR1 is SGHNT and CDR2 YYREEE (reference sequence).